This record concerns one T cell receptor (beta chain) sequence. Antigen unknown. The source of the sample is a study of graft-versus-host responses after intestinal transplantation. Method: immunoSEQ multiplex PCR; TCRdb's copy keeps in-frame clones and lacks some. In the table there are 65,000 to 90,000 clones, around 92% of which are singletons. V lost 8 bases to trimming and J lost 0 bases, with 15 bases between them. This CDR3 is 15 amino acids long. CDR1 and CDR2 (germline): MNHEY, SMNVEV (reference sequence). The TCR comes from a human donor who was the organ donor for an intestinal transplant. This chain connects TRBV27 to TRBJ2-3; perhaps TRBD2 as D (6 bases). The specimen comprised unstimulated CD8+ T cells sorted from spleen or lymph node cells, sampled before transplant. The CDR3 here is CASAEGQTSTDTQYF. CDR3 coding DNA: TGTGCCAGCGCGGAGGGTCAAACTAGCACAGATACGCAGTATTTT.